This T cell receptor (beta chain) came from a study of beta chain features in type 1 diabetes. Concerning this clone: The antigen is not known.

Sorting based on CD45RO/CCR7/CD25/CD127/CD95/CD27 separated CD4+ naive, central memory, regulatory and stem cell-like memory cells. Study-level results: cDNA-based reads could over-represent cells with high TCR expression.

V lost 0 bases, J lost 6 bases, and 14 bases lay in between. The V gene's germline CDR1 is LGHNA and CDR2 YNFKEQ. CDR3 length: 16 amino acids. The sequenced template was cDNA made from the entire isolated RNA. Clones were sequenced by immunoSEQ multiplex PCR, and TCRdb holds only the in-frame ones, with some missing. The sample gives 900,000 or so clones, about a sixth of which show up once; 0.023% is in the top ten. This sequence was found in a woman under 30 in good health. This sequence joins TRBV4-2 and TRBJ2-2, with a weak D call TRBD1 (5 bases). The sequencing input was naive CD4+ T cells from blood. The CDR3 nucleotides are TGTGCCAGCAGCCAAGAGGGCCAGGGCGGCCCCGGGGAGCTGTTTTTT. Amino acid sequence: CASSQEGQGGPGELFF.